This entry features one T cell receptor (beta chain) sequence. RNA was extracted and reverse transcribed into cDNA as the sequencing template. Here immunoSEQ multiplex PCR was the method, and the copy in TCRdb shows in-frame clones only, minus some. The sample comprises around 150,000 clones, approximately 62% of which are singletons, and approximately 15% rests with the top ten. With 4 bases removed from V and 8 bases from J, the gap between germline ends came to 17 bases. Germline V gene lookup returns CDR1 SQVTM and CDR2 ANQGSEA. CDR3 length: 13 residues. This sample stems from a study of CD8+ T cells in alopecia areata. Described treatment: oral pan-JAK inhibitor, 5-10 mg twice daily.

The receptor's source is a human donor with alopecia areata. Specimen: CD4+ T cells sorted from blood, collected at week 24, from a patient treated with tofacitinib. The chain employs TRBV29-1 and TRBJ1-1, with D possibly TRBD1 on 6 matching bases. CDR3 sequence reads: CSVGPKSTGEAFF. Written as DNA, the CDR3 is TGCAGCGTTGGCCCGAAGTCCACAGGGGAAGCTTTCTTT.